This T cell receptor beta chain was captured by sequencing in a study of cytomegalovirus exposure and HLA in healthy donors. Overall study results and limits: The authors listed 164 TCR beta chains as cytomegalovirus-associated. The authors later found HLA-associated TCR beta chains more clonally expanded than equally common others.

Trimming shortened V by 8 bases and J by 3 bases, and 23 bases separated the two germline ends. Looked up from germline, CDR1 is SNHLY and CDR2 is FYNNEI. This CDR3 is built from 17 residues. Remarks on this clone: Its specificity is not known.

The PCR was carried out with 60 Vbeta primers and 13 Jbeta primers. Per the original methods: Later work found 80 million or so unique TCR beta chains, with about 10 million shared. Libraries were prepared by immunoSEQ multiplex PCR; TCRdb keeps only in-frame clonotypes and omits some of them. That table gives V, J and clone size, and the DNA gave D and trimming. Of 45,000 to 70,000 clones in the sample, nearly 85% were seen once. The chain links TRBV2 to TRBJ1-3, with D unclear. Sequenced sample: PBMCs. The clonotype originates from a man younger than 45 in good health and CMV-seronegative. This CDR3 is CASGSGRGGTIGNTIYF. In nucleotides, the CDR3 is TGTGCCAGCGGCAGCGGGAGAGGCGGCACGATTGGAAACACCATATATTTT.